One sample yielded the 32 T cell receptor beta chains listed below, sequenced in a study of identical twins. TCRdb fed the 5' RACE reads into MiXCR, producing one record per CDR3 protein. Of approximately 550,000 distinct CDR3 sequences in the sample, about 22% are singletons; the top ten hold 0.48%. The same specimen was also included in a second study, on yellow fever vaccine responses in identical twins.

Material for sequencing was CD4+ T cells sorted from blood. The receptor source for this set is a young woman in good health.

This clonotype was seen only a few times. Here the CDR3 DNA reads TGTGCCAGCTCACCTAAAGGACAGACCCAAGAGACCCAGTACTTC. This codes for CASSPKGQTQETQYF. The chain uses TRBV18 and TRBJ2-5; D might be TRBD1 (6 bases). Germline CDR1 reads KGHSH; CDR2 reads LQKENI. This CDR3 has 15 amino acids. Trimming shortened V by 3 bases and J by 1 base, and 12 bases separated the two germline ends.

This clonotype was counted between two and nine times. The J gene is TRBJ2-3, the V gene TRBV20-1; 11 bases match TRBD2. V shed 4 bases, J shed 2 bases, and the junction held 5 bases outside the gene matches. The CDR3 length is 15 residues. CDR1 and CDR2 from the germline V gene are DFQATT and SNEGSKA (reference sequence). The CDR3: CSATPSGRSTDTQYF. Here the CDR3 DNA reads TGCAGTGCTACCCCTAGCGGGAGGTCCACAGATACGCAGTATTTT.

The chain has TRBV29-1 and TRBJ1-2; D is unclear. The germline V and J ends were trimmed by 4 bases and 2 bases, with 8 bases remaining between them. Germline V CDR1 and CDR2: SQVTM, ANQGSEA. The CDR3 contains 12 residues. This CDR3 reads CSVVPLNYGYTF. The CDR3 nucleotides read TGCAGCGTTGTACCACTAAACTATGGCTACACCTTC.

V is TRBV5-5 and J is TRBJ2-3, with a tentative D call TRBD1 (6 bases). V shed 4 bases and J shed 3 bases, with 18 bases lying between them. Germline loops: CDR1 SGHKS, CDR2 YYEKEE (reference sequence). This CDR3 is built from 16 residues. In DNA, the CDR3 is TGTGCCAGCAGCCCCGCGCCGGGGACACCTACAGATACGCAGTATTTT. Amino acid sequence: CASSPAPGTPTDTQYF.

This clonotype was detected a few times. The chain links TRBV20-1 to TRBJ2-3; D ambiguous. V was clipped by 1 base and J by 3 bases, with 8 bases between them. Germline loops: CDR1 DFQATT, CDR2 SNEGSKA (reference sequence). The CDR3 runs to 13 residues. The CDR3 loop is CSARVDKTDTQYF. CDR3 nucleotides: TGCAGTGCTAGAGTTGATAAGACAGATACGCAGTATTTT.

Many counts were recorded for this clonotype. This chain connects TRBV12-3 or TRBV12-4 to TRBJ2-2, with a weak D call TRBD1 (5 bases). The V end lost 7 bases, the J end lost 5 bases, and 14 bases lay between the germline ends. This CDR3 is 14 amino acids long. DNA for the CDR3: TGTGCCAGCACCTCCCTGGCAGGGACCGGGGAGCTGTTTTTT. This sequence encodes CASTSLAGTGELFF.

The chain joins TRBV24-1 to TRBJ2-1, with D hard to call. V lost 1 base, J lost 9 bases, and 12 bases lay in between. Germline values: CDR1 KGHDR, CDR2 SFDVKD. CDR3 length: 14 residues. CDR3 coding DNA: TGTGCCACCAGTGATTTCTCCAGGATGGGTGAGCAGTTCTTC. This encodes CATSDFSRMGEQFF.

The rearrangement joins TRBV28 to TRBJ1-2; the match to TRBD1 covers 8 bases. With 5 bases clipped from V and 8 bases from J, the junction kept 7 bases outside the gene matches. Germline CDR1 reads MDHEN; CDR2 reads SYDVKM. CDR3 length: 13 amino acids. The CDR3 here is CASSESGGQGYTF. The CDR3 nucleotides are TGTGCCAGCAGTGAATCAGGGGGCCAGGGCTACACCTTC.

The CDR3 DNA follows: TGTGCCAGCAGCCTCGCCGGGATGACCTACGAGCAGTACTTC. It yields the protein CASSLAGMTYEQYF. This rearrangement joins TRBV11-2 to TRBJ2-7, with a possible D match to TRBD2 (5 bases). Between the trimmed V and J ends, which lost 5 bases and 2 bases, there was a span of 13 bases. This CDR3 spans 14 amino acids. In germline, CDR1 is SGHAT, CDR2 FQNNGV.

This clonotype appeared a few times. V is TRBV6-5 and J is TRBJ2-1; TRBD2 matches at 10 bases. The germline CDR1 and CDR2 sequences are MNHEY and SVGAGI. The J segment lost 15 bases and the V segment lost 2 bases, leaving 7 bases of the junction unmatched. The CDR3 contains 13 residues. The CDR3 DNA follows: TGTGCCAGCAGTTACGTGGGGACTAGCGAGGTGTTCTTC. It encodes CASSYVGTSEVFF.

The chain employs TRBV18 and TRBJ2-3; TRBD2 is a possible D gene (5 bases). The V and J ends lost 2 bases and 0 bases respectively, with 12 bases between them. Germline V gene sequence: CDR1 KGHSH, CDR2 LQKENI. CDR3 size: 16 residues. CDR3 sequence: CASSPSGGGSTDTQYF. In nucleotides, the CDR3 is TGTGCCAGCTCACCATCAGGAGGAGGTAGCACAGATACGCAGTATTTT.

The chain employs TRBV12-3 or TRBV12-4 and TRBJ2-4; no definite D call. V was shortened by 6 bases and J by 3 bases, with 6 bases between the two germline ends. The CDR3 is 12 residues long. The CDR3 DNA reads TGTGCCAGCAGGGTGAACAAAAACATTCAGTACTTC. Translated, it gives CASRVNKNIQYF.

The rearrangement uses TRBV5-5 and TRBJ2-1; no reliable D call. This CDR3 region has 14 residues. The ends were cut back, 4 bases at V and 1 base at J, with 9 bases in the middle. Germline V gives CDR1 SGHKS, CDR2 YYEKEE (reference sequence). The CDR3 protein is CASSRDISYNEQFF. CDR3 bases: TGTGCCAGCAGCCGCGACATTTCCTACAATGAGCAGTTCTTC.

The chain joins TRBV7-9 to TRBJ2-7, with a tentative D call TRBD2 (5 bases). CDR1 SEHNR and CDR2 FQNEAQ come from the germline V gene (reference sequence). The CDR3 contains 14 residues. Between the trimmed V and J ends, which lost 4 bases and 3 bases, there was a span of 13 bases. The CDR3 nucleotides read TGTGCCAGCAGCTCCGTGGGAGTCCTCTACGAGCAGTACTTC. Translation gives CASSSVGVLYEQYF.

V and J are TRBV10-3 and TRBJ2-3; 9 bases line up with TRBD2. Germline CDR1 ENHRY, CDR2 SYGVKD. The CDR3 sequence is 15 residues long. J gave up 8 bases and V 6 bases, and 12 bases lay outside the gene matches. CDR3 nucleotide sequence: TGTGCCATCAGGGGGGCTAGCGGGAACGTCGCTACGCAGTATTTT. Its translation is CAIRGASGNVATQYF.

The chain combines TRBV12-3 or TRBV12-4 with TRBJ1-4; 11 positions match TRBD1. After removal of 6 bases from V and 7 bases from J, the junction contained 4 bases not matched to a gene. This CDR3 contains 14 residues. The CDR3 region is CASRQDRGREKLFF. The DNA for the CDR3 is TGTGCCAGCAGGCAGGACAGGGGGCGTGAAAAACTGTTTTTT.

This clonotype was recorded a few times. J is TRBJ2-2 and V is TRBV12-3 or TRBV12-4, with D hard to call. The V end lost 4 bases, the J end lost 0 bases, and 12 bases lay between the germline ends. The CDR3 length is 16 residues. The CDR3 here is CASSSPMAANTGELFF. CDR3 bases: TGTGCCAGCAGTTCTCCAATGGCCGCGAACACCGGGGAGCTGTTTTTT.

The chain uses TRBV12-3 or TRBV12-4 and TRBJ1-6; 8 bases agree with TRBD1. Losses at the gene ends were 4 bases for V and 13 bases for J; bases not matched to a gene: 3. The CDR3 loop spans 12 amino acids. Here the CDR3 reads CASSSQGEPLHF. CDR3 nucleotides: TGTGCCAGCAGTTCACAGGGGGAGCCCCTCCACTTT.

This clonotype was counted a few times. DNA for the CDR3: TGCGCCAGCAGCTTGGAGATACCGGGACTAGCGAATAATGAGCAGTTCTTC. This sequence encodes CASSLEIPGLANNEQFF. This chain joins TRBV5-1 and TRBJ2-1; TRBD2 matches at 10 bases. Germline values: CDR1 SGHRS, CDR2 YFSETQ. The junction had 10 bases not matched to a gene; V was cut back by 0 bases and J by 7 bases. This CDR3 spans 17 amino acids.

This clonotype has just a few counts. The chain links TRBV5-4 to TRBJ1-1, with D tentatively TRBD1 (5 bases). Between the trimmed V and J ends, which lost 4 bases and 5 bases, there was a span of 15 bases. The CDR3 spans 14 residues. Germline values: CDR1 SGHNT, CDR2 YYREEE (reference sequence). CDR3 amino acids: CASSPYTGGTEAFF. The CDR3 DNA reads TGTGCCAGCAGCCCCTATACGGGGGGTACTGAAGCTTTCTTT.

This clonotype has only a few counts. The chain is built from TRBV24-1 and TRBJ2-5; D remains ambiguous. The V gene lost 0 bases and the J gene lost 3 bases, with 4 bases spanning the gap. This CDR3 has 13 residues. Germline V gene lookup returns CDR1 KGHDR and CDR2 SFDVKD. The CDR3 DNA is TGTGCCACCAGTGATTTGAGGGAAGAGACCCAGTACTTC. The encoded protein is CATSDLREETQYF.

This clonotype came up a few times. The chain is built from TRBV20-1 and TRBJ2-7; 8 bases agree with TRBD1. Unmatched junction bases numbered 8, after V lost 6 bases and J lost 4 bases. Looked up from germline, CDR1 is DFQATT and CDR2 is SNEGSKA (reference sequence). This CDR3 is 13 amino acids long. CDR3 DNA: TGCAGTGCAAGTGGACAGGGAGGTTACGAGCAGTACGTC. Translating gives CSASGQGGYEQYV.

The V gene is TRBV5-5, the J gene TRBJ2-2, with a tentative D call TRBD2 (5 bases). Germline V gene data show CDR1 as SGHKS and CDR2 as YYEKEE (reference sequence). The CDR3 covers 16 residues. The ends were cut back, 4 bases at V and 4 bases at J, with 17 bases in the middle. The CDR3 loop is CASSLGVQRTTGELFF. The CDR3 DNA follows: TGTGCCAGCAGCCTCGGGGTACAGCGGACCACCGGGGAGCTGTTTTTT.

The V gene is TRBV9, the J gene TRBJ2-2; 8 positions match TRBD1. CDR1 is SGDLS and CDR2 is YYNGEE in the germline V gene. The V and J ends lost 4 bases and 5 bases, in that order; junction bases with no gene match: 10. The CDR3 is 16 residues long. CDR3 protein: CASSIGQGVSTGELFF. In nucleotides, the CDR3 is TGTGCCAGCAGCATAGGACAGGGCGTTTCGACCGGGGAGCTGTTTTTT.

The chain links TRBV19 to TRBJ1-1; D is uncertain. This CDR3 contains 15 residues. The V end lost 3 bases, the J end lost 0 bases, and 11 bases lay between the germline ends. The germline V gene has CDR1 LNHDA and CDR2 SQIVND (reference sequence). CDR3 nucleotide sequence: TGTGCCAGTAGTATTATGGTACGGATGAACACTGAAGCTTTCTTT. Its protein is CASSIMVRMNTEAFF.

This clonotype was seen more than once but under ten times. DNA for the CDR3: TGTGCCACCAGGTCGAGCGGGAAGAGCACAGATACGCAGTATTTT. Protein product: CATRSSGKSTDTQYF. The chain has TRBV10-3 and TRBJ2-3, with 7 bases matching TRBD2. The junction had 10 bases not matched to a gene; V was cut back by 10 bases and J by 0 bases. Germline V gene lookup returns CDR1 ENHRY and CDR2 SYGVKD. This CDR3 spans 15 amino acids.

This clonotype has only a few counts. This chain joins TRBV3-1 and TRBJ2-1, with a weak D call TRBD1 (6 bases). The CDR3 extends over 13 amino acids. The V gene lost 5 bases and the J gene lost 7 bases, with 12 bases spanning the gap. The germline V gene has CDR1 LGHDT and CDR2 YNNKEL (reference sequence). CDR3 sequence reads: CASSGGSRNEQFF. The CDR3 nucleotides are TGTGCCAGCAGCGGGGGCAGTAGGAATGAGCAGTTCTTC.

This clonotype was counted between two and nine times. This chain uses TRBV6-1 with TRBJ2-4, with a weak D call TRBD2 (7 bases). CDR3 size: 15 residues. Trimming shortened V by 7 bases and J by 9 bases, and 22 bases separated the two germline ends. CDR1 and CDR2 from the germline V gene are MNHNS and SASEGT. The CDR3 spells CASTPGVGGAGIQYF. The DNA of the CDR3 is TGTGCCAGCACCCCCGGTGTTGGGGGGGCGGGCATTCAGTACTTC.

In its sample, this clonotype was seen a few times. CDR3 loop: CATSSNPAGAHEQFF. DNA of the CDR3: TGTGCCACCAGCAGTAACCCAGCGGGAGCGCACGAGCAGTTCTTC. The chain is built from TRBV15 and TRBJ2-1; 8 nucleotides line up with TRBD2. Germline V gene sequence: CDR1 LNHNV, CDR2 YYDKDF (reference sequence). This CDR3 is 15 amino acids long. J gave up 10 bases and V 3 bases, and 11 bases lay outside the gene matches. The full variable domain, in which reference TRBV15 and TRBJ2-1 provide the parts outside the CDR3, is DAMVIQNPRYQVTQFGKPVTLSCSQTLNHNVMYWYQQKSSQAPKLLFHYYDKDFNNEADTPDNFQSRRPNTSFCFLDIRSPGLGDTAMYLCATSSNPAGAHEQFFGPGTRLTVL.

The chain joins TRBV6-1 to TRBJ2-2; TRBD2 matches at 12 bases. CDR1 and CDR2 (germline): MNHNS, SASEGT. V was pared by 5 bases and J by 5 bases, with 6 bases of the junction left unmatched. CDR3 length equals 16 residues. Here the CDR3 reads CASSPAGTSGTGELFF. The CDR3 DNA follows: TGTGCCAGCAGTCCGGCCGGGACTAGCGGGACCGGGGAGCTGTTTTTT.

This chain links TRBV7-2 with TRBJ1-2; the D gene is possibly TRBD1 (6 bases). Deletions cut 5 bases from V and 3 bases from J, with 16 bases between. This CDR3 is built from 15 residues. Per the germline V gene, CDR1 is SGHTA and CDR2 is FQGNSA. The CDR3 is CASSQGSQSYYGYTF. The CDR3 bases are TGTGCCAGCAGCCAGGGGTCACAATCGTACTATGGCTACACCTTC.

The table lists this clonotype with a few counts. This sequence joins TRBV12-3 or TRBV12-4 and TRBJ2-3, with 7 positions matching TRBD1. The V gene end was trimmed by 6 bases and the J gene end by 7 bases; junction bases not matched to a gene: 7. The CDR3 extends over 13 amino acids. The CDR3 DNA is TGTGCCAGCAGATTTGCAGGGGGAAATACGCAGTATTTT. Translated, it gives CASRFAGGNTQYF.